The present T cell receptor (beta chain) was sequenced within a study of CD8+CD57+ T cells in acquired aplastic anemia. The study profiled TCR beta VDJ and CDR3 using genomic DNA as template. TCRdb reanalysed the reads using MiXCR and keeps one entry per CDR3 protein. The table lists roughly 240,000 distinct CDR3 sequences, around 45% of them singletons. Patients included in sequencing had previously demonstrated CD8+CD57+ cell expansion by flow cytometry. This TCR derives from a human donor with aplastic anemia. Material: sorted CD4+, CD8+, or CD8+CD57+ T cells (not recorded which) from PBMCs.

The CDR3 coding sequence is TGTGCCAGCAGCTTATCTTGGGGAGAGGGGGATGAGCAGTATTTT. Encoded protein: CASSLSWGEGDEQYF. J is TRBJ2-3 and V is TRBV7-6; TRBD1 is a possible D gene (6 bases). CDR3 size: 15 residues. Trimming shortened V by 2 bases and J by 11 bases, and 20 bases separated the two germline ends. Germline values: CDR1 SGHVS, CDR2 FNYEAQ.